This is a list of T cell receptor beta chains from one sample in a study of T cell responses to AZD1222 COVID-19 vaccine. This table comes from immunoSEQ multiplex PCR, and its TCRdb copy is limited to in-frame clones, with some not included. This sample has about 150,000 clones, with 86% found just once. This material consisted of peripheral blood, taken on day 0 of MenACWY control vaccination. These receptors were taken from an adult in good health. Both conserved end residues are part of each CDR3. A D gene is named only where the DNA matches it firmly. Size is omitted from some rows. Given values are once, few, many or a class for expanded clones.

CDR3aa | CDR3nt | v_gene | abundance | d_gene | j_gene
CASSLKQGSRNIQYF | TGTGCCAGCAGTTTGAAACAGGGTAGTAGAAACATTCAGTACTTC | TRBV27 | . | . | TRBJ2-4
CASRTGSWGNEQFF | TGTGCCAGTAGGACCGGGTCCTGGGGAAATGAGCAGTTCTTC | TRBV19 | . | . | TRBJ2-1
CASGLGTGDYEQYF | TGTGCTAGTGGTTTAGGGACAGGGGATTACGAGCAGTACTTC | TRBV12-5 | few | TRBD1 | TRBJ2-7
CSVPSRTNYGYTF | TGCAGCGTCCCCTCCAGGACTAACTATGGCTACACCTTC | TRBV29-1 | . | . | TRBJ1-2
CASSSRHLNQPQHF | TGTGCCAGCAGCTCCCGTCATCTCAATCAGCCCCAGCATTTT | TRBV7-2 | once | . | TRBJ1-5
CASSGGRSDTQYF | TGTGCCAGTAGTGGGGGACGCTCAGATACGCAGTATTTT | TRBV19 | . | . | TRBJ2-3
CASSYSKGLEAFF | TGTGCCAGCAGTTACTCGAAAGGGCTTGAAGCTTTCTTT | TRBV6-5 | few | . | TRBJ1-1
CASSFSGAGNTIYF | TGTGCCAGCAGTTTTTCAGGGGCTGGAAACACCATATATTTT | TRBV27 | . | . | TRBJ1-3
CASSQEHGGRTGELFF | TGCGCCAGCAGCCAAGAGCACGGGGGAAGAACCGGGGAGCTGTTTTTT | TRBV4-1 | . | . | TRBJ2-2
CASSVGLAGGSYNEQFF | TGTGCCAGCAGCGTAGGACTAGCGGGGGGATCTTACAATGAGCAGTTCTTC | TRBV9 | . | TRBD2 | TRBJ2-1
CASSLGPTSGNNEQFF | TGTGCCAGCAGCTTAGGCCCCACTAGCGGGAATAATGAGCAGTTCTTC | TRBV7-9 | . | TRBD2 | TRBJ2-1
CASSEQPVSSYEQYF | TGTGCCAGCAGTGAACAACCCGTAAGCTCCTACGAGCAGTACTTC | TRBV2 | . | . | TRBJ2-7